What follows are 14 T cell receptor beta chains derived from one specimen sequenced in a study of OX40 agonist ivuxolimab in advanced cancers. This table comes from immunoSEQ multiplex PCR, and its TCRdb copy is limited to in-frame clones, with some not included. The sample records more than 60,000 clones, roughly nine tenths being singletons. Sequencing was performed on CD4+ or CD8+ T cells sorted from blood, taken in a trial of the OX40 agonist ivuxolimab. Receptors were obtained from an adult with an advanced solid tumor such as melanoma, head and neck, liver or kidney cancer.

The chain is built from TRBV27 and TRBJ1-1; D gene unclear. Trimming stripped 2 bases from V and 4 bases from J, with 8 bases between. CDR1 is MNHEY and CDR2 is SMNVEV in the germline V gene (reference sequence). This CDR3 contains 13 residues. For the CDR3, the DNA is TGTGCCAGCAGTTTAGGGTGGAGCACTGAAGCTTTCTTT. As protein: CASSLGWSTEAFF.

The rearrangement uses TRBV19 and TRBJ1-2; D ambiguous. Deletions cut 1 base from V and 5 bases from J, with 5 bases between. The length of the CDR3 is 12 residues. From germline, CDR1 is LNHDA and CDR2 SQIVND (reference sequence). In DNA, the CDR3 is TGTGCCAGTAGTATAGCCGCATATGGCTACACCTTC. Protein product: CASSIAAYGYTF.

The chain couples TRBV5-1 to TRBJ2-7; D call uncertain. The CDR3 contains 14 residues. Between the trimmed V and J ends, which lost 2 bases and 2 bases, there was a span of 11 bases. Germline V gives CDR1 SGHRS, CDR2 YFSETQ. The DNA of the CDR3 is TGCGCCAGCAGCTTCTCTCACGGTGCCTACGAGCAGTACTTC. Its translation is CASSFSHGAYEQYF. Filled out from reference TRBV5-1 and TRBJ2-7, the complete variable domain reads KAGVTQTPRYLIKTRGQQVTLSCSPISGHRSVSWYQQTPGQGLQFLFEYFSETQRNKGNFPGRFSGRQFSNSRSEMNVSTLELGDSALYLCASSFSHGAYEQYFGPGTRLTVT.

The gene calls are TRBV27 and TRBJ1-1; D gene unclear. The CDR3 has 13 residues. CDR1 and CDR2 (germline): MNHEY, SMNVEV (reference sequence). The germline V and J ends were trimmed by 2 bases and 4 bases, with 8 bases remaining between them. In DNA form, the CDR3 reads TGTGCCAGCAGTTTAGGAGGGAGCACTGAAGCTTTCTTT. The encoded protein is CASSLGGSTEAFF.

The chain carries TRBV7-9 and TRBJ2-7; maybe TRBD2 (6 bases). Looked up from germline, CDR1 is SEHNR and CDR2 is FQNEAQ (reference sequence). The V and J ends lost 1 base and 4 bases respectively, with 11 bases between them. The CDR3 length is 14 residues. The CDR3 DNA is TGTGCCAGCAGCTTAGTCGGCGGGACTTACGAGCAGTACTTC. Translation: CASSLVGGTYEQYF.

The chain links TRBV7-9 to TRBJ2-7; D might be TRBD2 (6 bases). The CDR3 covers 12 residues. Germline lookup yields CDR1 SEHNR and CDR2 FQNEAQ (reference sequence). Trimming cost V 5 bases and J 1 base, with 6 bases left between them. This chain's CDR3 is CASSRESYEQYF. CDR3 nucleotides: TGTGCCAGCAGCCGGGAGTCCTACGAGCAGTACTTC.

This clone is a singleton in its sample. V is TRBV13 and J is TRBJ2-7, with 8 nucleotides matching TRBD2. From germline, CDR1 is PRHDT and CDR2 FYEKMQ (reference sequence). The CDR3 runs to 15 residues. Trimming at V came to 3 bases and at J to 4 bases, leaving 8 bases not matched to a gene. The CDR3 reads CASSFGSGGLYEQYF. The CDR3 bases are TGTGCCAGCAGCTTCGGGTCGGGGGGGCTATACGAGCAGTACTTC.

The chain combines TRBV4-2 with TRBJ2-1; 10 bases align to TRBD2. Unmatched junction bases numbered 5, after V lost 2 bases and J lost 7 bases. Germline V lookup: CDR1 LGHNA, CDR2 YNFKEQ. The CDR3 contains 15 residues. CDR3 region: CASSQLAGGPNEQFF. The CDR3 nucleotides are TGTGCCAGCAGCCAATTAGCGGGGGGCCCAAATGAGCAGTTCTTC.

The V call is TRBV30, the J call TRBJ2-7; 8 bases map to TRBD1. The CDR3 is 14 amino acids. V lost 0 bases to trimming and J lost 3 bases; unmatched junction nucleotides: 4. CDR1 and CDR2 from the germline V gene are GTSNPN and SVGIG (reference sequence). The CDR3, as DNA: TGTGCCTGGAGTGTAGAACAGGGGGTCTACGAGCAGTACTTC. As protein: CAWSVEQGVYEQYF.

The table lists this clone with a few counts. The rearrangement links TRBV6-5 to TRBJ2-1; D gene uncertain. This CDR3 has 11 residues. Germline V gene data show CDR1 as MNHEY and CDR2 as SVGAGI. Trimming shortened V by 7 bases and J by 6 bases, and 7 bases separated the two germline ends. CDR3 coding DNA: TGTGCCAGCACCCTGGGCAATGAGCAGTTCTTC. Its translation: CASTLGNEQFF.

The chain couples TRBV27 to TRBJ2-3, with D possibly being TRBD1 or TRBD2 (5 bases each). Trimming removed 2 bases from V and 9 bases from J, with 9 bases in between. From germline, CDR1 is MNHEY and CDR2 SMNVEV (reference sequence). The CDR3 spans 12 residues. CDR3 DNA: TGTGCCAGCAGTTTAGGCGAGGGGACGCAGTATTTT. Protein: CASSLGEGTQYF.

The V gene is TRBV18, the J gene TRBJ2-1; D is ambiguous. The CDR3 sequence is 11 residues long. Trimming left V 2 bases short and J 10 bases short, with 6 bases between. Per germline, CDR1 KGHSH and CDR2 LQKENI. The CDR3: CASSPSGEQFF. The DNA of the CDR3 is TGTGCCAGCTCACCATCGGGCGAGCAGTTCTTC.

V gene TRBV6-1 combines with J gene TRBJ1-1; 7 nucleotides match TRBD1. Trimming at V came to 6 bases and at J to 3 bases, leaving 7 bases not matched to a gene. The CDR3 spans 14 residues. Germline V CDR1 and CDR2: MNHNS, SASEGT. The CDR3 loop reads CASRQHRGYTEAFF. The CDR3 DNA reads as TGTGCCAGCAGACAACACAGGGGTTACACTGAAGCTTTCTTT.

The chain links TRBV27 to TRBJ2-7; 13 nucleotides line up with TRBD2. CDR1 MNHEY and CDR2 SMNVEV come from the germline V gene (reference sequence). This CDR3 region has 17 residues. V lost 7 bases, J lost 0 bases, and 9 bases stayed unmatched. Written as DNA, the CDR3 is TGTGCCAGCAACCCGGGACTAGCGGGAATCGGCTCCTACGAGCAGTACTTC. It codes for CASNPGLAGIGSYEQYF.